This entry lists 22 T cell receptor beta chains sequenced from one sample in a study of blood T cell repertoires in COVID-19 (TCRdb year 2020). The method behind the library was the immunoSEQ multiplex PCR assay. The table was pulled from immuneACCESS by TCRdb, which kept in-frame rearrangements only. Such tables lose some clones; where checked, under half of the loss comes from unresolved V genes, and the rest has no known cause. The sample table contains roughly 100,000 clones; only one count was recorded for around 76% of them. 15% to 20% of the sample is held by the ten biggest clonotypes. Sequencing used peripheral blood. The receptors originated from a woman aged 70-85 years with acute or convalescent COVID-19.

As to this clone: The same CDR3 can be traced to other DNA sequences in this sample. This chain connects TRBV18 to TRBJ1-6; 8 nucleotides align to TRBD1. Germline CDR1 and CDR2: KGHSH and LQKENI. V shed 1 base, J shed 10 bases, and the junction held 3 bases outside the gene matches. The CDR3 runs to 14 residues. The CDR3 bases are TGTGCCAGCTCACCACTGGACAGGGACTCACCCCTCCACTTT. As protein: CASSPLDRDSPLHF.

This chain joins TRBV19 and TRBJ1-5; 8 bases agree with TRBD1. The CDR3 runs 17 residues. V lost 1 base and J lost 10; bases outside the gene matches: 15. The germline CDR1 and CDR2 sequences are LNHDA and SQIVND (reference sequence). The CDR3 DNA reads as TGTGCCAGTAGTATAGGGCAGGGGGCCCGATTGGGTGGCCCCCAGCATTTT. This gives the protein CASSIGQGARLGGPQHF.

The V and J genes are TRBV29-1 and TRBJ2-1; D perhaps matches TRBD1 (6 bases). Germline V lookup: CDR1 SQVTM, CDR2 ANQGSEA. This CDR3 is built from 13 residues. V shed 4 bases and J shed 9 bases, with 16 bases lying between them. The CDR3, as DNA: TGCAGCGTTGCTGGTCGACAGGTGGGTGAGCAGTTCTTC. Its protein is CSVAGRQVGEQFF.

This sequence joins TRBV18 and TRBJ2-2; a weak D match, TRBD2 (7 bases). Trimming left V 4 bases short and J 0 bases short, with 12 bases between. Germline lookup yields CDR1 KGHSH and CDR2 LQKENI. The CDR3 totals 16 residues. CDR3 sequence (DNA): TGTGCCAGCTCACTTAGGGGGGGCCCGAACACCGGGGAGCTGTTTTTT. Residues: CASSLRGGPNTGELFF.

This clone was seen only once. V and J are TRBV13 and TRBJ1-2; D might be TRBD1 (5 bases). CDR1 and CDR2 from the germline V gene are PRHDT and FYEKMQ (reference sequence). Trimming removed 5 bases at V and 2 bases at J, with 15 bases between. This CDR3 is 15 amino acids long. The DNA of the CDR3 is TGTGCCAGCAGCCTACGACAGCTAGTAAACTATGGCTACACCTTC. It encodes CASSLRQLVNYGYTF.

V gene TRBV19 combines with J gene TRBJ1-2, with 8 bases that match TRBD1. This CDR3 region has 18 residues. V lost 2 bases and J lost 4; bases outside the gene matches: 15. The germline V gene has CDR1 LNHDA and CDR2 SQIVND (reference sequence). DNA of the CDR3: TGTGCCAGTAGTATAAGGGGAGACAGGGGACCACCCCTCTATGGCTACACCTTC. Translated, it gives CASSIRGDRGPPLYGYTF.

The chain has TRBV13 and TRBJ1-5; TRBD1 aligns across 12 bases. V lost 4 bases, J lost 6 bases, and 13 bases stayed unmatched. CDR3 length equals 18 residues. Germline CDR1 is PRHDT and CDR2 is FYEKMQ (reference sequence). Written as DNA, the CDR3 is TGTGCCAGCAGCTCCTCCTTCTCCGGGACAGGGGGCGGTCAGCCCCAGCATTTT. Encoded protein: CASSSSFSGTGGGQPQHF.

The chain is built from TRBV5-4 and TRBJ1-2; 12 bases match TRBD1. CDR3 length: 16 residues. From germline, CDR1 is SGHNT and CDR2 YYREEE (reference sequence). J gave up 6 bases and V 2 bases, and 8 bases lay outside the gene matches. This chain's CDR3 is CASSFRDRGQADGYTF. The CDR3 DNA follows: TGTGCCAGCAGCTTCAGGGACAGGGGGCAGGCGGATGGCTACACCTTC.

This chain joins TRBV7-9 and TRBJ2-1; TRBD1 aligns across 9 bases. The ends lost 1 base at V and 8 bases at J; junction bases unmatched: 12. This CDR3 is 17 amino acids long. Germline CDR1 reads SEHNR; CDR2 reads FQNEAQ (reference sequence). The CDR3 nucleotides read TGTGCCAGCAGCTTAGATACCGGGACAGGGCCTTGGGATGAGCAGTTCTTC. The encoded protein is CASSLDTGTGPWDEQFF.

The rearrangement joins TRBV6-6 to TRBJ2-1; TRBD2 might be the D (7 bases). The CDR3 spans 15 residues. The V gene's germline CDR1 is MNHNY and CDR2 SVGAGI (reference sequence). Trimming pared 10 bases from V and 4 bases from J, leaving 20 bases between. CDR3 coding DNA: TGTGCCACAATGCGAACCGGGGGGCTTTACAATGAGCAGTTCTTC. Translated: CATMRTGGLYNEQFF.

The chain recombines TRBV19 with TRBJ1-5; D remains ambiguous. Germline V gives CDR1 LNHDA, CDR2 SQIVND (reference sequence). The CDR3 is 12 residues long. Trimming left V 5 bases short and J 3 bases short, with 5 bases between. The CDR3 sequence: CASSPVNQPQHF. CDR3 bases: TGTGCCAGTAGTCCGGTCAATCAGCCCCAGCATTTT.

The chain has TRBV19 and TRBJ1-2; 8 nucleotides line up with TRBD1. The CDR3 spans 14 residues. Per germline, CDR1 LNHDA and CDR2 SQIVND (reference sequence). Trimming at V came to 7 bases and at J to 7 bases, leaving 11 bases not matched to a gene. The CDR3 reads CASTPTGRGPGYTF. The DNA of the CDR3 is TGTGCCAGTACCCCCACCGGCAGGGGGCCTGGCTACACCTTC.

This clone occurred once. CDR3 protein: CASSIPSRITGPGELFF. CDR3 DNA sequence: TGTGCCAGTAGTATCCCGTCTCGGATCACAGGGCCCGGGGAGCTGTTTTTT. V gene TRBV19 combines with J gene TRBJ2-2; D is perhaps TRBD1 (6 bases). The CDR3 is 17 residues long. Trimming took 3 bases from V and 6 from J, leaving 20 bases between them. Germline CDR1 is LNHDA and CDR2 is SQIVND (reference sequence).

V usage is TRBV7-9 and J usage is TRBJ1-2; D unresolved. V was cut by 1 base and J by 2 bases, with 8 bases left in between. CDR1 and CDR2 (germline): SEHNR, FQNEAQ (reference sequence). The CDR3 runs 14 residues. CDR3 bases: TGTGCCAGCAGCTTAGACAGTCGGAACTATGGCTACACCTTC. Protein product: CASSLDSRNYGYTF.

This clone was seen a handful of times. The chain carries TRBV27 and TRBJ2-2, with 9 bases aligning to TRBD1. The V segment lost 8 bases and the J segment 7 bases; nucleotides outside the gene matches: 11. The CDR3 totals 15 residues. Germline loops: CDR1 MNHEY, CDR2 SMNVEV (reference sequence). The CDR3 loop is CASWTGVVVGGELFF. CDR3 bases: TGTGCCAGCTGGACAGGGGTGGTAGTTGGCGGGGAGCTGTTTTTT.

V and J are TRBV5-1 and TRBJ2-7, with a weak D call TRBD1 (5 bases). The V and J ends lost 4 bases and 5 bases respectively, with 19 bases between them. The CDR3 contains 15 residues. In germline, CDR1 is SGHRS, CDR2 YFSETQ. The CDR3: CASSPSPRTGHEQYF. CDR3 DNA: TGCGCCAGCAGCCCCTCGCCCCGTACAGGTCACGAGCAGTACTTC.

J is TRBJ1-1 and V is TRBV3-1 (or the pseudogene TRBV3-2); 10 bases align to TRBD1. Germline V gene data show CDR1 as LGHDT and CDR2 as YNNKEL (reference sequence). The CDR3 is made up of 15 amino acids. The V and J ends lost 2 bases and 5 bases, in that order; junction bases with no gene match: 5. This CDR3 reads CASSQLTGGATEAFF. Written as DNA, the CDR3 is TGTGCCAGCAGCCAATTGACAGGGGGCGCAACTGAAGCTTTCTTT.

The rearrangement links TRBV6-6 to TRBJ1-1; 9 bases agree with TRBD1. Per the germline V gene, CDR1 is MNHNY and CDR2 is SVGAGI (reference sequence). The CDR3 sequence is 15 residues long. With 6 bases clipped from V and 5 bases from J, the junction kept 10 bases outside the gene matches. CDR3 amino acids: CASSPSDRGRTEAFF. The CDR3 DNA is TGTGCCAGCAGCCCCTCCGACAGGGGGAGAACTGAAGCTTTCTTT.

This clone has just one count. The V call is TRBV2, the J call TRBJ1-2; D is undetermined. The CDR3 spans 12 residues. Germline V gives CDR1 SNHLY, CDR2 FYNNEI. V was pared by 5 bases and J by 4 bases, with 8 bases between. CDR3 in amino acids: CASSTRSYGYTF. The CDR3 DNA follows: TGTGCCAGCAGTACCCGGTCCTATGGCTACACCTTC.

V and J are TRBV7-9 and TRBJ2-5; the D gene is possibly TRBD2 (6 bases). Germline V gene data show CDR1 as SEHNR and CDR2 as FQNEAQ (reference sequence). The CDR3 loop spans 15 amino acids. V was pared by 5 bases and J by 4 bases, with 17 bases between. The CDR3 loop reads CASSARRGERETQYF. CDR3 sequence (DNA): TGTGCCAGCAGCGCCCGTCGCGGGGAGAGAGAGACCCAGTACTTC.

The chain uses TRBV18 and TRBJ2-7; 9 bases map to TRBD1. From germline, CDR1 is KGHSH and CDR2 LQKENI. J gave up 6 bases and V 4 bases, and 4 bases lay outside the gene matches. This CDR3 spans 13 amino acids. In DNA, the CDR3 is TGTGCCAGCTCACTAGGGACAGGGAGCGAGCAGTACTTC. Its translation is CASSLGTGSEQYF.

CDR3 protein: CASSEFRNTIYF. In DNA, the CDR3 is TGTGCCAGCAGTGAATTCCGGAACACCATATATTTT. The chain joins TRBV25-1 to TRBJ1-3; D not certain. Trimming left V 1 base short and J 7 bases short, with 5 bases between. The CDR3 is 12 amino acids. The germline gives CDR1 MGHDK, CDR2 SYGVNS.